Listed below are T cell receptor beta chains from one sample, sequenced in a study of blood T cell repertoires in COVID-19. Clones were sequenced by immunoSEQ multiplex PCR, and TCRdb holds only the in-frame ones, with some missing. The table has about 52,000 clones, about four fifths seen once. The specimen was peripheral blood. These receptors were taken from a man older than 75 with COVID-19, enrolled during active disease. Each CDR3 is given with its conserved first and last residue. Fields, in order: J gene, clone size, V gene, D gene, CDR3 DNA, CDR3 protein. D genes are given only for firm matches. Rows may omit the clone size; those that give it use once, few, many or a size class.

TRBJ2-7 NA TRBV10-1 NA TGCGCCAGCAGGACGGCCTGGGCCGAGCAGTACTTC CASRTAWAEQYF
TRBJ2-1 NA TRBV7-9 NA TGTGCCAGCAGCTTAGACCCCCCTAGGGGTTTCAATGAGCAGTTCTTC CASSLDPPRGFNEQFF
TRBJ1-1 once TRBV4-3 TRBD1 TGCGCCAGCAGCCTAGCGCCACAGGGGGCCAACACTGAAGCTTTCTTT CASSLAPQGANTEAFF
TRBJ1-4 NA TRBV6-5 NA TGTGCCAGCAGTTACAGGACAGCTAATGAAAAACTGTTTTTT CASSYRTANEKLFF
TRBJ2-1 NA TRBV3-1/TRBV3-2 TRBD2 TGTGCCAGCAGCCGGACTAGCGGGGGGGACAATGAGCAGTTCTTC CASSRTSGGDNEQFF
TRBJ1-1 NA TRBV28 NA TGTGCCAGTGGGGCGAATTCGAACACTGAAGCTTTCTTT CASGANSNTEAFF
TRBJ1-6 NA TRBV7-2 NA TGTGCCAGCAGCTCGCCGACGGGTTATAATTCACCCCTCCACTTT CASSSPTGYNSPLHF
TRBJ1-2 NA TRBV27 TRBD1 TGTGCCAGCAGTCTAGCCGGGACAGGGGCAGCAACTAACTATGGCTACACCTTC CASSLAGTGAATNYGYTF
TRBJ2-5 NA TRBV2 NA TGTGCCAGCAGTGTTCTACTCCAAGAGACCCAGTACTTC CASSVLLQETQYF
TRBJ2-5 NA TRBV4-3 TRBD1 TGCGCCAGCAGCCAAAGGGCACCTAGACAGGGGTGGTACGAGACCCAGTACTTC CASSQRAPRQGWYETQYF
TRBJ1-4 NA TRBV9 NA TGTGCCAGCAGCGTGAGCCCCCCACAGGGTCCAGGTGAAAAACTGTTTTTT CASSVSPPQGPGEKLFF
TRBJ2-3 NA TRBV18 NA TGTGCCAGCTCACCACCAACAACAGATACGCAGTATTTT CASSPPTTDTQYF
TRBJ1-6 NA TRBV6-6 NA TGTGCCAGCAGTTACTTCCCGGGAACAAATAATTCACCCCTCCACTTT CASSYFPGTNNSPLHF
TRBJ1-3 NA TRBV5-1 TRBD1 TGCGCCAGCAGCGAACAGGGGGCTGGAAACACCATATATTTT CASSEQGAGNTIYF
TRBJ2-1 NA TRBV27 TRBD2 TGTGCCAGCAGTTTGTTGGGCGGGAGCAACCCCAATGAGCAGTTCTTC CASSLLGGSNPNEQFF
TRBJ1-3 NA TRBV9 NA TGTGCCAGCAGCGTAGTTGATGCTTACGGCACCATATATTTT CASSVVDAYGTIYF
TRBJ1-2 NA TRBV5-1 NA TGCGCCAGCAGCTTGGATGGAGGCAGGGCGGGAGACTACACCTTC CASSLDGGRAGDYTF
TRBJ1-2 NA TRBV7-9 NA TGTGCCAGCAGCTTAGCGGGGGGGCCGGATGGCTACACCTTC CASSLAGGPDGYTF
TRBJ2-7 NA TRBV27 TRBD1 TGTGCCAGCAGTTTTGCCCCCTTGAGAATACCGGGACAGGGCGTCGAGCAGTACTTC CASSFAPLRIPGQGVEQYF
TRBJ1-1 NA TRBV5-6 NA TGTGCCAGCAGTGAACTAATGGAGGGTAGGACTGAAGCTTTCTTT CASSELMEGRTEAFF
TRBJ2-3 NA TRBV11-3 NA TGTGCCAGCAGCTCACCGGCCTCGGGGGATACGCAGTATTTT CASSSPASGDTQYF
TRBJ2-3 NA TRBV10-3 NA TGTGCCATCAGTGAGGACGTGGGCTACACAGATACGCAGTATTTT CAISEDVGYTDTQYF
TRBJ2-3 NA TRBV2 NA TGTGCCAGCGGTTGGGGGGGCTTGACAGATACGCAGTATTTT CASGWGGLTDTQYF
TRBJ2-3 few TRBV13 TRBD2 TGTGCCAGCAGCTTAGATGTAGGACTAGCGGGGGAACGCACAGATACGCAGTATTTT CASSLDVGLAGERTDTQYF
TRBJ1-2 NA TRBV5-4 NA TGTGCCAGCAGCTTGGCCTCAACAGGGTTCTATGGCTACACCTTC CASSLASTGFYGYTF
TRBJ2-7 NA TRBV6-6 NA TGTGCCAGCACCCCCGGAGGATCCTACGAGCAGTACTTC CASTPGGSYEQYF
TRBJ2-1 NA TRBV19 NA TGTGCCAGTAGTCCCCCAAACGGACAGCTCAACAATGAGCAGTTCTTC CASSPPNGQLNNEQFF
TRBJ2-1 NA TRBV4-2 NA TGTGCCAGCAGCCAACGAAACGGGGTCTACAATGAGCAGTTCTTC CASSQRNGVYNEQFF
TRBJ1-2 NA TRBV28 NA TGTGCCAGCAGTTTAAGGGGTTCCTATGGCTACACCTTC CASSLRGSYGYTF
TRBJ1-6 NA TRBV6-2/TRBV6-3 NA TGTGCCAGCAGTTTTGGGAGGGGTAATTCACCCCTCCACTTT CASSFGRGNSPLHF
TRBJ1-1 NA TRBV10-3 TRBD1 TGTGCCACCGGGGACAGGGGTCGAACTGAAGCTTTCTTT CATGDRGRTEAFF
TRBJ2-5 NA TRBV7-2 TRBD2 TGTGCCAGCAGCTTAGTCCCGAATAGCGGGGCCTCGGGGACCCAGTACTTC CASSLVPNSGASGTQYF
TRBJ1-5 NA TRBV7-8 TRBD1 TGTGCCAGCAGCGAGCCCAGGGGGCCTGGCAATCAGCCCCAGCATTTT CASSEPRGPGNQPQHF
TRBJ1-4 NA TRBV14 NA TGTGCCAGCAGCCTGGTCGGGACTACCTTCACTAATGAAAAACTGTTTTTT CASSLVGTTFTNEKLFF
TRBJ1-2 NA TRBV10-3 NA TGTGCCATCACGGACGACAGGAGGTATGGCTACACCTTC CAITDDRRYGYTF
TRBJ1-1 NA TRBV4-3 NA TGCGCCAGCAGCCAAGATCGGGAACACCAAGCTTTCTTT CASSQDREHQAFF
TRBJ1-4 NA TRBV7-2 TRBD1 TGTGCCAGCAGCTTACGAGGGACAGGGCGAGAAAAACTGTTTTTT CASSLRGTGREKLFF
TRBJ2-1 once TRBV4-2 NA TGTGCCAGCAGCCAAGATCAAGACAGAGAGCAGTTCTTC CASSQDQDREQFF
TRBJ2-3 NA TRBV7-9 NA TGTGCCAGCAGCTTAGCGGCCGGCGGGGTCACTAGCACAGATACGCAGTATTTT CASSLAAGGVTSTDTQYF
TRBJ2-4 NA TRBV28 TRBD2 TGTGCCAGCAGTCCCTCCCGACTAGCGGTTCAGTACTTC CASSPSRLAVQYF
TRBJ1-1 NA TRBV3-1/TRBV3-2 NA TGTGCCAGCAGCCAACTTTTGAACACTGAAGCTTTCTTT CASSQLLNTEAFF
TRBJ2-1 once TRBV18 NA TGTGCCAGCTCACCACTGGCGGGGAGGAACGAGAATGAGCAGTTCTTC CASSPLAGRNENEQFF
TRBJ1-5 NA TRBV27 NA TGTGCCAGCAGTTTGGTTCGGGGTAGTAATCAGCCCCAGCATTTT CASSLVRGSNQPQHF
TRBJ1-2 NA TRBV12-3/TRBV12-4 NA TGTGCCAGCAGTTTAATGTCAGTCTATGGCTACACCTTC CASSLMSVYGYTF
TRBJ1-3 NA TRBV9 NA TGTGCCAGCAGCGTAGTCGGGGCGGGGGACACCATATATTTT CASSVVGAGDTIYF
TRBJ1-2 NA TRBV4-3 NA TGCGCCAGCAGCCAAGCGACAGCCTTCTCGGGCGGCTACACCTTC CASSQATAFSGGYTF
TRBJ2-7 NA TRBV18 TRBD1 TGTGCCAGCTCACCATTTCCCAGGACAGGGCACGAGCAGTACTTC CASSPFPRTGHEQYF
TRBJ1-1 NA TRBV20-1 NA TGCAGTGCTAGTGACCTGGTCGGGGACACTGAAGCTTTCTTT CSASDLVGDTEAFF